The 13 T cell receptor beta chains below come from one sample, sequenced in a study of blood T cell repertoires in COVID-19. Here immunoSEQ multiplex PCR was the method, and the copy in TCRdb shows in-frame clones only, minus some. This sample has 150,000 to 200,000 clones, with around 78% found just once. Sequencing was carried out using peripheral blood. These receptors were taken from a woman aged 80 or older with active or convalescent COVID-19.

The sample holds a few counts of this clone. V usage is TRBV6-4 and J usage is TRBJ1-4, with TRBD1 matching 11 bases. The germline V gene encodes CDR1 MRHNA and CDR2 SNTAGT. Unmatched junction bases numbered 7, after V lost 0 bases and J lost 4 bases. This CDR3 has 18 amino acids. As DNA, the CDR3 is TGTGCCAGCAGTGACTCGCCGGGACAGGGGGTTGGTAATGAAAAACTGTTTTTT. Protein: CASSDSPGQGVGNEKLFF.

J is TRBJ2-3 and V is TRBV12-5, with D uncertain. Germline-derived CDR1 and CDR2 are LGHNT and FRNRAP. Trimming removed 5 bases from V and 8 bases from J, with 14 bases in between. CDR3 length: 13 residues. CDR3 DNA sequence: TGTGCTAGTGGTAAGAGCCCGACGGGTACGCAGTATTTT. Residues: CASGKSPTGTQYF.

The chain has TRBV9 and TRBJ2-2; 11 nucleotides agree with TRBD2. The CDR3 is 15 residues long. Germline trimming cut 4 bases from V and 7 bases from J; bases unmatched to any gene: 6. The germline V gene has CDR1 SGDLS and CDR2 YYNGEE. The CDR3 spells CASSFSGGAHGELFF. The CDR3 DNA sequence: TGTGCCAGCAGCTTTAGCGGGGGGGCCCACGGGGAGCTGTTTTTT.

This clone appeared once. The chain combines TRBV24-1 with TRBJ2-3; 10 bases are shared with TRBD1. The CDR3 loop spans 14 amino acids. Germline loops: CDR1 KGHDR, CDR2 SFDVKD. V was pared by 6 bases and J by 3 bases, with 2 bases of the junction left unmatched. The CDR3 reads CATSWTGGTDTQYF. In nucleotides, the CDR3 is TGTGCCACCAGTTGGACAGGGGGAACAGATACGCAGTATTTT.

Written as DNA, the CDR3 is TGCGCCAGCAGCCAGCGCGGACAGTACACTGAAGCTTTCTTT. As protein: CASSQRGQYTEAFF. V gene TRBV4-3 combines with J gene TRBJ1-1; TRBD1 might be the D (6 bases). Germline V gives CDR1 LGHNA, CDR2 YSLEER. The CDR3 runs to 14 residues. The ends were cut back, 3 bases at V and 3 bases at J, with 11 bases in the middle.

V and J are TRBV7-8 and TRBJ2-7, with D unresolved. V was pared by 1 base and J by 1 base, with 11 bases between. From germline, CDR1 is SGHVS and CDR2 FQNEAQ. CDR3 length: 15 residues. In DNA form, the CDR3 reads TGTGCCAGCAGCTTAGGACTGCCCTTATCCTACGAGCAGTACTTC. As protein: CASSLGLPLSYEQYF.

The rearrangement uses TRBV29-1 and TRBJ1-1; maybe TRBD1 (5 bases). The germline V gene has CDR1 SQVTM and CDR2 ANQGSEA. There are 14 residues in the CDR3. Between the trimmed V and J ends, which lost 7 bases and 4 bases, there was a span of 19 bases. Written as DNA, the CDR3 is TGCAGCGCACCGAGGGGCGGGGGAGGCACTGAAGCTTTCTTT. Translated: CSAPRGGGGTEAFF.

The gene calls are TRBV3-1 (or the pseudogene TRBV3-2) and TRBJ2-7, with 13 nucleotides matching TRBD2. Germline V gene sequence: CDR1 LGHDT, CDR2 YNNKEL (reference sequence). Trimming at V came to 0 bases and at J to 6 bases, leaving 11 bases not matched to a gene. The CDR3 sequence is 18 residues long. CDR3 loop: CASSQDGLAGAPSVEQYF. The CDR3 nucleotides are TGTGCCAGCAGCCAAGACGGACTAGCGGGGGCCCCTTCGGTCGAGCAGTACTTC.

The chain is built from TRBV4-3 and TRBJ2-7, with 8 bases fitting TRBD2. J lost 0 bases, V lost 1 base, and 11 bases had no gene match. The CDR3 is made up of 18 amino acids. In germline, CDR1 is LGHNA, CDR2 YSLEER. The CDR3 here is CASSQGSSSGGPSYEQYF. In DNA, the CDR3 is TGCGCCAGCAGCCAAGGGTCTTCAAGCGGGGGCCCCTCCTACGAGCAGTACTTC.

This sequence joins TRBV10-1 and TRBJ1-1; D is possibly TRBD1 (5 bases). Germline V gene lookup returns CDR1 WNHNN and CDR2 SYGVQD (reference sequence). This CDR3 spans 15 amino acids. Trimming stripped 8 bases from V and 4 bases from J, with 20 bases between. The CDR3 region has the DNA TGCGCCAGCCTGATCTGGGCAGGGAGGAGCACTGAAGCTTTCTTT. Protein sequence: CASLIWAGRSTEAFF.

The V and J genes are TRBV28 and TRBJ2-5; perhaps TRBD1 as D (5 bases). In germline, CDR1 is MDHEN, CDR2 SYDVKM. The CDR3 consists of 15 residues. V was trimmed by 4 bases and J by 1 base, leaving 13 bases between them. CDR3 loop: CASSSLSGLQETQYF. The CDR3 bases are TGTGCCAGCAGTTCCCTTTCAGGGCTCCAAGAGACCCAGTACTTC. The whole variable domain, remainder taken from reference TRBV28 and TRBJ2-5, is DVKVTQSSRYLVKRTGEKVFLECVQDMDHENMFWYRQDPGLGLRLIYFSYDVKMKEKGDIPEGYSVSREKKERFSLILESASTNQTSMYLCASSSLSGLQETQYFGPGTRLLVL.

The chain employs TRBV5-1 and TRBJ2-1; the D gene is possibly TRBD2 (6 bases). Looked up from germline, CDR1 is SGHRS and CDR2 is YFSETQ. The CDR3 consists of 15 residues. V lost 0 bases and J 7 bases, leaving 14 bases between the germline ends. CDR3 amino acids: CASSLVPGVENEQFF. Written as DNA, the CDR3 is TGCGCCAGCAGCTTGGTTCCGGGGGTGGAAAATGAGCAGTTCTTC.

Regarding this clone: A junction boundary mismatches the germline segment, possibly from a read error. The rearrangement joins TRBV5-1 to TRBJ2-4; 8 positions agree with TRBD1. Per the germline V gene, CDR1 is SGHRS and CDR2 is YFSETQ. There are 14 residues in the CDR3. CDR3 nucleotide sequence: TGCGCCAGCAGACAAACCGGGACAGGTCCCTTCAGGGACTTC. This encodes CASRQTGTGPFRDF.